The 10 T cell receptor beta chains in this list originate from one sample, sequenced in a study of OX40 agonist ivuxolimab in advanced cancers. Generated by immunoSEQ multiplex PCR, the TCRdb table keeps only in-frame clones and is missing some. The sample has about 81,000 clones, around 80% seen once. The sequenced sample was CD4+ or CD8+ T cells sorted from blood, obtained in a trial of the OX40 agonist ivuxolimab. The receptors shown here come from an adult with an advanced solid tumor such as melanoma, head and neck, liver or kidney cancer.

This chain links TRBV7-2 with TRBJ2-1; 13 positions match TRBD2. V lost 5 bases to trimming and J lost 15 bases; unmatched junction nucleotides: 10. Germline V gene lookup returns CDR1 SGHTA and CDR2 FQGNSA. The CDR3 runs 14 residues. The CDR3 spells CASSVGTSGMNRFF. For the CDR3, the DNA is TGTGCCAGCAGCGTCGGGACTAGCGGGATGAATCGGTTCTTC.

The rearrangement links TRBV7-8 to TRBJ1-5, with a weak D call TRBD1 (6 bases). Germline V gives CDR1 SGHVS, CDR2 FQNEAQ. Trimming left V 1 base short and J 3 bases short, with 10 bases between. The CDR3 runs 15 residues. The CDR3 DNA sequence: TGTGCCAGCAGCTTAGATGCAGGGGCCAATCAGCCCCAGCATTTT. This translates into CASSLDAGANQPQHF.

The rearrangement links TRBV7-2 to TRBJ1-4, with a weak D call TRBD1 (5 bases). Trimming stripped 7 bases from V and 7 bases from J, with 19 bases between. Germline values: CDR1 SGHTA, CDR2 FQGNSA. The CDR3 sequence is 15 residues long. The CDR3 sequence: CASTPSGGTGEKLFF. The CDR3 DNA is TGTGCCAGCACCCCGAGTGGGGGTACAGGTGAAAAACTGTTTTTT.

As for this clone: Other DNA sequences from this sample encode an identical CDR3 as well. The chain has TRBV19 and TRBJ2-1; the D call may be TRBD1 or TRBD2 (6 bases each). This CDR3 contains 12 residues. The germline V gene encodes CDR1 LNHDA and CDR2 SQIVND (reference sequence). With 3 bases removed from V and 8 bases from J, the gap between germline ends came to 8 bases. This chain's CDR3 is CASSIGGYEQFF. The DNA for the CDR3 is TGTGCCAGTAGTATCGGGGGCTATGAGCAGTTCTTC.

The genes are TRBV7-8 and TRBJ2-7; D is ambiguous. This CDR3 has 14 residues. The V gene lost 0 bases and the J gene lost 5 bases, with 11 bases spanning the gap. CDR1 SGHVS and CDR2 FQNEAQ come from the germline V gene. CDR3 DNA sequence: TGTGCCAGCAGCTTAGCGCAGGTCCCCCACGAGCAGTACTTC. As protein: CASSLAQVPHEQYF.

The CDR3 loop is CASSVGGASYNEQFF. The DNA for the CDR3 is TGTGCCAGCAGCGTGGGTGGGGCTTCCTACAATGAGCAGTTCTTC. The J gene is TRBJ2-1, the V gene TRBV9; tentative D call: TRBD1 (5 bases). CDR3 length: 15 residues. The germline V gene encodes CDR1 SGDLS and CDR2 YYNGEE. Trimming left V 2 bases short and J 1 base short, with 10 bases between.

The V and J genes are TRBV29-1 and TRBJ2-1, with 15 bases that match TRBD2. Germline trimming cut 5 bases from V and 7 bases from J; bases unmatched to any gene: 3. The CDR3 contains 14 residues. Germline CDR1 reads SQVTM; CDR2 reads ANQGSEA. The CDR3, as DNA: TGCAGCGTTAAGGGACTAGCGGGAGGTAATGAGCAGTTCTTC. As protein: CSVKGLAGGNEQFF.

The V gene is TRBV18, the J gene TRBJ2-7; TRBD1 aligns across 7 bases. Germline values: CDR1 KGHSH, CDR2 LQKENI. There are 14 residues in the CDR3. Germline trimming cut 3 bases from V and 2 bases from J; bases unmatched to any gene: 4. The CDR3 DNA is TGTGCCAGCTCACCGGACAGGCCCCCCTACGAGCAGTACTTC. Its protein is CASSPDRPPYEQYF.

This clone was observed once. The V gene is TRBV6-1, the J gene TRBJ1-5, with D perhaps TRBD1 (5 bases). Per the germline V gene, CDR1 is MNHNS and CDR2 is SASEGT. V shed 3 bases and J shed 6 bases, with 9 bases lying between them. The CDR3 is 13 residues long. The CDR3 nucleotides are TGTGCCAGCAGTGACGGCAGGGTTCAGCCCCAGCATTTT. Amino acids: CASSDGRVQPQHF.

CDR3 region: CASSLMVSQYPQETQYF. The CDR3 DNA follows: TGTGCCAGCAGCTTAATGGTCAGCCAGTACCCACAAGAGACCCAGTACTTC. This chain uses TRBV7-2 with TRBJ2-5; D ambiguous. Trimming removed 2 bases from V and 2 bases from J, with 18 bases in between. CDR1 and CDR2 from the germline V gene are SGHTA and FQGNSA. The length of the CDR3 is 17 residues. Full variable domain (missing parts from reference TRBV7-2 and TRBJ2-5): GAGVSQSPSNKVTEKGKDVELRCDPISGHTALYWYRQSLGQGLEFLIYFQGNSAPDKSGLPSDRFSAERTGGSVSTLTIQRTQQEDSAVYLCASSLMVSQYPQETQYFGPGTRLLVL.